This T cell receptor (beta chain) is from a study of patients and donors after allogeneic stem cell transplantation. V lost 3 bases to trimming and J lost 2 bases; unmatched junction nucleotides: 7. The CDR3 contains 17 residues. CDR1 SGHTA and CDR2 FQGNSA come from the germline V gene. TCRdb reprocessed the RT-PCR reads with MiXCR, giving one entry per CDR3 protein. The sample records some 960,000 distinct CDR3 sequences, 18% being singletons. J is TRBJ2-3 and V is TRBV7-2; 11 bases line up with TRBD2. Specimen: blood, either unsorted or a sorted T cell fraction (not recorded which). The clonotype originates from a human donor who was either an allogeneic HSCT recipient or a stem cell or donor lymphocyte infusion donor (not recorded which). It is not recorded whose cells these are; they may come from a transplant donor. CDR3 sequence: CTSSFNRLAGITDTQYF. CDR3 in DNA: TGTACCAGCAGCTTCAATAGACTAGCGGGGATCACAGATACGCAGTATTTT.